These T cell receptor beta chains were read from a single sample in a study of a mutant IDH1 vaccine in newly diagnosed glioma. Libraries were prepared by immunoSEQ multiplex PCR; TCRdb keeps only in-frame clonotypes and omits some of them. The profile shows about 32,000 clones, roughly nine tenths of them singletons. For these receptors, no antigen is known. Specimen: PBMCs, collected from a glioma patient whose treatment included an IDH1 peptide vaccine. The receptors originated from a man aged 40-49 years with glioma. Both conserved end residues are part of each CDR3. The D gene is left open where the match is weak. The size field is filled for only some rows; it gives once, few, many or a size class.

clone size: NA; J gene: TRBJ1-5; V gene: TRBV6-1; D gene: NA; CDR3 DNA: TGTGCCAGCAGGACGCCGGCCGAGGGCAATCAGCCCCAGCATTTT; CDR3 protein: CASRTPAEGNQPQHF
clone size: once; J gene: TRBJ1-1; V gene: TRBV18; D gene: NA; CDR3 DNA: TGTGCCAGCTCACCGTCCGGGGGTGGCACTGAAGCTTTCTTT; CDR3 protein: CASSPSGGGTEAFF
clone size: NA; J gene: TRBJ1-3; V gene: TRBV5-4; D gene: TRBD1; CDR3 DNA: TGTGCCAGCAGCGCTAGCACAGACAGGGGACTTGGAAACACCATATATTTT; CDR3 protein: CASSASTDRGLGNTIYF
clone size: NA; J gene: TRBJ1-3; V gene: TRBV9; D gene: NA; CDR3 DNA: TGTGCCAGCAGCGTAGGACAGAGTGGAAACACCATATATTTT; CDR3 protein: CASSVGQSGNTIYF
clone size: NA; J gene: TRBJ1-1; V gene: TRBV18; D gene: NA; CDR3 DNA: TGTGCCAGCTCACTCTTTAACACTGAAGCTTTCTTT; CDR3 protein: CASSLFNTEAFF
clone size: once; J gene: TRBJ1-1; V gene: TRBV7-9; D gene: NA; CDR3 DNA: TGTGCCAGCAGCTTGCGGTTGATGGGGTCTGAAGCTTTCTTT; CDR3 protein: CASSLRLMGSEAFF
clone size: NA; J gene: TRBJ2-5; V gene: TRBV4-2; D gene: NA; CDR3 DNA: TGTGCCAGCAGCCTTACCCGGGCTGAGACCCAGTACTTC; CDR3 protein: CASSLTRAETQYF
clone size: NA; J gene: TRBJ2-6; V gene: TRBV19; D gene: NA; CDR3 DNA: TGTGCCAGTAGTAGGTCTGGGGCCAACGTCCTGACTTTC; CDR3 protein: CASSRSGANVLTF
clone size: NA; J gene: TRBJ2-3; V gene: TRBV14; D gene: NA; CDR3 DNA: TGTGCCAGCAGCCCCCATTACACAGATACGCAGTATTTT; CDR3 protein: CASSPHYTDTQYF
clone size: NA; J gene: TRBJ2-5; V gene: TRBV19; D gene: NA; CDR3 DNA: TGTGCCAGTAGTATAGCCGCGACTCAAAAGTACCAAGAGACCCAGTACTTC; CDR3 protein: CASSIAATQKYQETQYF
clone size: NA; J gene: TRBJ1-4; V gene: TRBV5-1; D gene: NA; CDR3 DNA: TGCGCCAGCAGCCCGGTGGACGGCCGCAATGAAAAACTGTTTTTT; CDR3 protein: CASSPVDGRNEKLFF
clone size: NA; J gene: TRBJ1-2; V gene: TRBV5-1; D gene: NA; CDR3 DNA: TGCGCCAGCAGCCTGGGGGCGGCAGGGAACTATGGCTACACCTTC; CDR3 protein: CASSLGAAGNYGYTF
clone size: NA; J gene: TRBJ2-1; V gene: TRBV7-2; D gene: NA; CDR3 DNA: TGTGCCAGCAGCTTAGACGGGAGCTCCTACAATGAGCAGTTCTTC; CDR3 protein: CASSLDGSSYNEQFF
clone size: NA; J gene: TRBJ2-2; V gene: TRBV5-4; D gene: TRBD2; CDR3 DNA: TGTGCCAGCAGCCTCCAGACTAGCGGAGGCACCGGGGAGCTGTTTTTT; CDR3 protein: CASSLQTSGGTGELFF
clone size: NA; J gene: TRBJ2-2; V gene: TRBV5-1; D gene: NA; CDR3 DNA: TGCGCCAGCAGCATGTCATTACAGACCGGGGAGCTGTTTTTT; CDR3 protein: CASSMSLQTGELFF
clone size: NA; J gene: TRBJ2-1; V gene: TRBV28; D gene: TRBD1; CDR3 DNA: TGTGCCAGCAGTTTGCCTCCGGGACAGGGGGCAGAAGAGCAGTTCTTC; CDR3 protein: CASSLPPGQGAEEQFF
clone size: few; J gene: TRBJ2-5; V gene: TRBV14; D gene: NA; CDR3 DNA: TGTGCCAGCAGCCAAGGGGGACCATCGGCGGGGACCCAGTACTTC; CDR3 protein: CASSQGGPSAGTQYF
clone size: NA; J gene: TRBJ1-2; V gene: TRBV2; D gene: TRBD1; CDR3 DNA: TGTGCCAGCATAAGGGGACAGAATAATATAATTGATGGCTACACCTTC; CDR3 protein: CASIRGQNNIIDGYTF
clone size: NA; J gene: TRBJ1-2; V gene: TRBV7-9; D gene: TRBD1; CDR3 DNA: TGTGCCAGCAGCCCTCAGGGGGATTTCTATGGCTACACCTTC; CDR3 protein: CASSPQGDFYGYTF
clone size: NA; J gene: TRBJ1-3; V gene: TRBV18; D gene: TRBD1; CDR3 DNA: TGTGCCAGCTCACTGGGACAGGCTCTCTCTGGAAACACCATATATTTT; CDR3 protein: CASSLGQALSGNTIYF
clone size: NA; J gene: TRBJ2-6; V gene: TRBV19; D gene: TRBD1; CDR3 DNA: TGTGCCAGTAGTCCTGGGACAGGCGACGTCCTGACTTTC; CDR3 protein: CASSPGTGDVLTF
clone size: NA; J gene: TRBJ1-5; V gene: TRBV18; D gene: NA; CDR3 DNA: TGTGCCAGCTCACCATCTCCCCAGAATCAGCCCCAGCATTTT; CDR3 protein: CASSPSPQNQPQHF
clone size: NA; J gene: TRBJ1-5; V gene: TRBV19; D gene: TRBD1; CDR3 DNA: TGTGCCAGTAGTGTTTGGACAGGCCAACAAACGCGTCAGCCCCAGCATTTT; CDR3 protein: CASSVWTGQQTRQPQHF
clone size: NA; J gene: TRBJ2-1; V gene: TRBV29-1; D gene: NA; CDR3 DNA: TGCAGCGTTGAAGATACAGGGCCCGGTGAGCAGTTCTTC; CDR3 protein: CSVEDTGPGEQFF